One and the same sample provided the 29 T cell receptor beta chains below, sequenced in a study of cytomegalovirus exposure and HLA in healthy donors. The PCR used 60 Vbeta and 13 Jbeta primers. The assay was immunoSEQ multiplex PCR, and TCRdb's table has in-frame clones only and misses some. The table shows 95,000 to 150,000 clones, with over 8.5% occurring only once. The sequenced material came from PBMCs. The receptors here all came from a woman aged 40 to 50 in good health and CMV-seropositive.

This clone was picked up a small number of times. J is TRBJ1-1 and V is TRBV14; D may be TRBD1 (6 bases). The V and J ends lost 0 bases and 6 bases respectively, with 14 bases between them. The CDR3 loop spans 15 amino acids. Germline CDR1 reads SGHDN; CDR2 reads FVKESK. The CDR3 region is CASSQEGAQFAEAFF. The CDR3 nucleotides are TGTGCCAGCAGCCAAGAGGGGGCACAGTTCGCTGAAGCTTTCTTT.

This clone has more than one count but fewer than ten. V usage is TRBV5-5 and J usage is TRBJ2-1; 10 nucleotides match TRBD1. Germline assignment: CDR1 SGHKS and CDR2 YYEKEE (reference sequence). This CDR3 comprises 15 residues. V was pared by 5 bases and J by 8 bases, with 10 bases of the junction left unmatched. CDR3 sequence reads: CASSFDRGLGYEQFF. In nucleotides, the CDR3 is TGTGCCAGCAGTTTCGACAGGGGGCTAGGGTATGAGCAGTTCTTC.

This clone was recorded once. A much larger clone sits a single nucleotide away, making a read error possible. This chain's CDR3 is CASSGSATNEKLFF. CDR3 nucleotide sequence: TGTGCCAGCAGCGGGTCGGCAACTAATGAAAAACTGTTTTTT. V is TRBV9 and J is TRBJ1-4, with D uncertain. This CDR3 has 14 residues. V gave up 3 bases and J gave up 0 bases, with 6 bases separating them. Per germline, CDR1 SGDLS and CDR2 YYNGEE. The whole variable domain, remainder taken from reference TRBV9 and TRBJ1-4, is DSGVTQTPKHLITATGQRVTLRCSPRSGDLSVYWYQQSLDQGLQFLIQYYNGEERAKGNILERFSAQQFPDLHSELNLSSLELGDSALYFCASSGSATNEKLFFGSGTQLSVL.

The rearrangement links TRBV30 to TRBJ2-3; TRBD1 is a possible D gene (5 bases). Germline CDR1 reads GTSNPN; CDR2 reads SVGIG (reference sequence). Trimming left V 1 base short and J 5 bases short, with 16 bases between. The CDR3 consists of 15 residues. In DNA, the CDR3 is TGTGCCTGGAGTGGCACAGGCCTATTTAGAGATACGCAGTATTTT. Translated: CAWSGTGLFRDTQYF.

This clone was detected only a few times. The chain joins TRBV9 to TRBJ1-6; TRBD1 matches 8 bases. Per the germline V gene, CDR1 is SGDLS and CDR2 is YYNGEE. The CDR3 sequence is 16 residues long. The junction had 2 bases not matched to a gene; V was cut back by 3 bases and J by 0 bases. DNA of the CDR3: TGTGCCAGCAGCGCCGGACAGGGCTCCTATAATTCACCCCTCCACTTT. It encodes CASSAGQGSYNSPLHF.

This clone came up a few times. This rearrangement joins TRBV30 to TRBJ1-2; TRBD1 agrees at 10 bases. Germline V lookup: CDR1 GTSNPN, CDR2 SVGIG (reference sequence). The CDR3 length is 14 residues. Trimming took 4 bases from V and 2 from J; bases not matched to a gene: 4. The CDR3 here is CAWMTGQGNYGYTF. DNA of the CDR3: TGTGCCTGGATGACGGGACAGGGGAACTATGGCTACACCTTC. Full variable domain (outside the CDR3, taken from reference TRBV30 and TRBJ1-2): SQTIHQWPATLVQPVGSPLSLECTVEGTSNPNLYWYRQAAGRGLQLLFYSVGIGQISSEVPQNLSASRPQDRQFILSSKKLLLSDSGFYLCAWMTGQGNYGYTFGSGTRLTVV.

In the case of this clone: This CDR3 is also generated by other DNA sequences in the sample. The genes are TRBV6-5 and TRBJ1-6; 7 positions match TRBD1. The CDR3 runs to 16 residues. From germline, CDR1 is MNHEY and CDR2 SVGAGI. V dropped 4 bases and J dropped 4; count of bases not matched to a gene: 7. In nucleotides, the CDR3 is TGTGCCAGCAGTTTTGACAGGGCCACATATAATTCACCCCTCCACTTT. Encoded protein: CASSFDRATYNSPLHF.

This chain uses TRBV4-2 with TRBJ1-6; D uncertain. Germline lookup yields CDR1 LGHNA and CDR2 YNFKEQ. V was shortened by 0 bases and J by 3 bases, with 12 bases between the two germline ends. The CDR3 contains 17 residues. The CDR3 is CASSQEASRLYNSPLHF. As DNA, the CDR3 is TGTGCCAGCAGCCAAGAAGCGTCCCGACTCTATAATTCACCCCTCCACTTT.

This clone was counted a few times. The chain combines TRBV18 with TRBJ1-6; 8 nucleotides agree with TRBD1. V shed 3 bases, J shed 9 bases, and the junction held 4 bases outside the gene matches. Germline V gives CDR1 KGHSH, CDR2 LQKENI. The CDR3 loop spans 14 amino acids. In nucleotides, the CDR3 is TGTGCCAGCTCACCGGACAGGGTGGGTTCACCCCTCCACTTT. The encoded protein is CASSPDRVGSPLHF.

This clone was observed a few times. J is TRBJ2-2 and V is TRBV27; no clear D. The length of the CDR3 is 14 residues. The V gene's germline CDR1 is MNHEY and CDR2 SMNVEV (reference sequence). Trimming stripped 2 bases from V and 2 bases from J, with 6 bases between. CDR3 loop: CASSLGQNTGELFF. The CDR3 nucleotides read TGTGCCAGCAGTTTAGGGCAAAACACCGGGGAGCTGTTTTTT.

This clone has more than one count but fewer than ten. V gene TRBV7-2 combines with J gene TRBJ2-1; no clear D gene. The CDR3 has 14 residues. From germline, CDR1 is SGHTA and CDR2 FQGNSA. V was clipped by 1 base and J by 5 bases, with 9 bases between them. CDR3 in amino acids: CASSLGPPDNEQFF. The CDR3 nucleotides read TGTGCCAGCAGCTTAGGTCCCCCCGACAATGAGCAGTTCTTC.

This clone was seen many times. The chain recombines TRBV29-1 with TRBJ1-1; D is ambiguous. Trimming took off 6 bases at V and 4 bases at J, with 18 bases between the two ends. The CDR3 has 14 residues. CDR1 and CDR2 (germline): SQVTM, ANQGSEA. The CDR3 reads CSVRAATSGTEAFF. In DNA, the CDR3 is TGCAGCGTGCGGGCCGCGACGTCGGGCACTGAAGCTTTCTTT.

The rearrangement joins TRBV5-1 to TRBJ2-7, with D possibly matching TRBD1 (6 bases). Germline-derived CDR1 and CDR2 are SGHRS and YFSETQ. The CDR3 has 15 residues. Trimming shortened V by 4 bases and J by 0 bases, and 14 bases separated the two germline ends. The CDR3 DNA sequence: TGCGCCAGCAGCCAGGACAGCCCAAGCTCCTACGAGCAGTACTTC. It encodes CASSQDSPSSYEQYF. The whole variable domain, remainder taken from reference TRBV5-1 and TRBJ2-7, is KAGVTQTPRYLIKTRGQQVTLSCSPISGHRSVSWYQQTPGQGLQFLFEYFSETQRNKGNFPGRFSGRQFSNSRSEMNVSTLELGDSALYLCASSQDSPSSYEQYFGPGTRLTVT.

This clone was seen more than once but under ten times. V and J are TRBV7-9 and TRBJ2-7, with D perhaps matching TRBD1 (5 bases). V lost 5 bases to trimming and J lost 1 base, with 9 bases between them. This CDR3 contains 13 residues. The germline gives CDR1 SEHNR, CDR2 FQNEAQ (reference sequence). The CDR3 reads CASSGQGSYEQYF. CDR3 in DNA: TGTGCCAGCAGCGGTCAGGGATCCTACGAGCAGTACTTC.

The J gene is TRBJ2-7, the V gene TRBV6-5; the D gene is possibly TRBD2 (6 bases). The CDR3 contains 13 residues. Trimming left V 2 bases short and J 5 bases short, with 10 bases between. CDR1 and CDR2 (germline): MNHEY, SVGAGI. CDR3 region: CASSYVRGNEQYF. As DNA, the CDR3 is TGTGCCAGCAGTTACGTCCGGGGGAACGAGCAGTACTTC.

This clone appeared a few times. V gene TRBV30 combines with J gene TRBJ1-5; 12 nucleotides align to TRBD1. The CDR3 runs 16 residues. The germline V gene encodes CDR1 GTSNPN and CDR2 SVGIG (reference sequence). J was trimmed by 6 bases and V by 0 bases; bases with no gene match: 6. The CDR3 loop is CAWSVRDRGLIQPQHF. The CDR3 DNA reads as TGTGCCTGGAGTGTACGGGACAGGGGGCTAATTCAGCCCCAGCATTTT.

This clone was seen a handful of times. The rearrangement uses TRBV7-9 and TRBJ2-1, with D tentatively TRBD2 (6 bases). In germline, CDR1 is SEHNR, CDR2 FQNEAQ (reference sequence). There are 13 residues in the CDR3. The V end lost 6 bases, the J end lost 3 bases, and 9 bases lay between the germline ends. As DNA, the CDR3 is TGTGCCAGCAGTAGCGGCGACTACAATGAGCAGTTCTTC. It yields the protein CASSSGDYNEQFF.

This clone was seen a handful of times. The J gene is TRBJ2-4, the V gene TRBV27; the match to TRBD1 covers 9 bases. CDR3 size: 15 residues. V was clipped by 7 bases and J by 8 bases; unmatched bases: 12. Germline V gives CDR1 MNHEY, CDR2 SMNVEV (reference sequence). CDR3 in amino acids: CASTSASDRGYIQYF. As DNA, the CDR3 is TGTGCCAGCACTAGCGCCTCGGACAGGGGTTACATTCAGTACTTC.

This chain's CDR3 is CASSYRQGVDQPQHF. The CDR3 bases are TGTGCCAGCTCTTACAGACAGGGTGTGGATCAGCCCCAGCATTTT. The chain employs TRBV18 and TRBJ1-5, with 7 bases fitting TRBD1. Germline V gene lookup returns CDR1 KGHSH and CDR2 LQKENI. This CDR3 is 15 amino acids long. The J segment lost 5 bases and the V segment lost 6 bases, leaving 10 bases of the junction unmatched. The entire variable domain, with the rest obtained from reference TRBV18 and TRBJ1-5, is as follows: NAGVMQNPRHLVRRRGQEARLRCSPMKGHSHVYWYRQLPEEGLKFMVYLQKENIIDESGMPKERFSAEFPKEGPSILRIQQVVRGDSAAYFCASSYRQGVDQPQHFGDGTRLSIL.

The gene calls are TRBV7-3 and TRBJ1-5; 8 nucleotides agree with TRBD1. Germline V gene data show CDR1 as SGHTA and CDR2 as FQGTGA. The V gene end was trimmed by 7 bases and the J gene end by 0 bases; junction bases not matched to a gene: 20. The CDR3 consists of 20 residues. DNA of the CDR3: TGTGCCAGCACCGTCCCCCGGGGCAGGGGGCTTTTCGGTAGCAATCAGCCCCAGCATTTT. Encoded protein: CASTVPRGRGLFGSNQPQHF.

There are a few counts of this clone. CDR3 region: CASSLGGQGGTGELFF. The CDR3 nucleotides read TGTGCCAGCAGCTTGGGGGGACAGGGAGGCACCGGGGAGCTGTTTTTT. This chain uses TRBV5-6 with TRBJ2-2, with TRBD1 matching 9 bases. V was pared by 0 bases and J by 4 bases, with 4 bases of the junction left unmatched. In germline, CDR1 is SGHDT, CDR2 YYEEEE. The CDR3 runs 16 residues.

The chain combines TRBV5-1 with TRBJ1-4; 8 bases are a match to TRBD1. Trimming took 0 bases from V and 0 from J; bases not matched to a gene: 7. Germline assignment: CDR1 SGHRS and CDR2 YFSETQ. This CDR3 contains 18 residues. CDR3 in amino acids: CASSLEAGGLATNEKLFF. The CDR3 DNA is TGCGCCAGCAGCTTGGAGGCAGGGGGCTTAGCAACTAATGAAAAACTGTTTTTT.

The table lists this clone with a few counts. The CDR3 coding sequence is TGTGCCAGTAGCTCGGGACAGGGGGAAAATGAGCAGTTCTTC. The encoded protein is CASSSGQGENEQFF. J is TRBJ2-1 and V is TRBV19, with 11 bases lining up with TRBD1. Germline assignment: CDR1 LNHDA and CDR2 SQIVND (reference sequence). The trim removed 6 bases at V and 7 bases at J, leaving 5 bases unmatched. The CDR3 consists of 14 residues. Using reference TRBV19 and TRBJ2-1 for the parts outside the CDR3, the full variable domain is DGGITQSPKYLFRKEGQNVTLSCEQNLNHDAMYWYRQDPGQGLRLIYYSQIVNDFQKGDIAEGYSVSREKKESFPLTVTSAQKNPTAFYLCASSSGQGENEQFFGPGTRLTVL.

The V call is TRBV7-8, the J call TRBJ2-7; 9 nucleotides align to TRBD1. Germline V gives CDR1 SGHVS, CDR2 FQNEAQ. V lost 0 bases to trimming and J lost 2 bases; unmatched junction nucleotides: 5. The CDR3 loop spans 16 amino acids. This CDR3 is CASSLAPGQGAYEQYF. In DNA, the CDR3 is TGTGCCAGCAGCTTAGCTCCGGGACAGGGCGCCTACGAGCAGTACTTC.

This clone turned up a few times. The rearrangement uses TRBV10-3 and TRBJ1-5; 10 bases align to TRBD1. With V trimmed by 6 bases and J by 6 bases, 8 bases remained unmatched. CDR3 length equals 15 residues. Germline V gene sequence: CDR1 ENHRY, CDR2 SYGVKD. CDR3 in amino acids: CAISSDRGQGQPQHF. The CDR3 DNA sequence: TGTGCCATCAGCTCAGACAGGGGGCAAGGTCAGCCCCAGCATTTT.

This clone was seen a few times. The rearrangement joins TRBV6-1 to TRBJ1-1; no firm D call. The germline CDR1 and CDR2 sequences are MNHNS and SASEGT. The CDR3 runs 13 residues. The ends were cut back, 5 bases at V and 4 bases at J, with 11 bases in the middle. The CDR3 DNA sequence: TGTGCCAGCAGTTCCGCCGGGAGCACTGAAGCTTTCTTT. It codes for CASSSAGSTEAFF.

The chain uses TRBV7-9 and TRBJ1-5; 7 bases are a match to TRBD1. CDR1 is SEHNR and CDR2 is FQNEAQ in the germline V gene (reference sequence). The CDR3 consists of 13 residues. J lost 7 bases, V lost 5 bases, and 5 bases had no gene match. The CDR3 region is CASSPRGDQPQHF. The CDR3 DNA is TGTGCCAGCAGCCCCAGGGGGGACCAGCCCCAGCATTTT.

This clone was picked up a small number of times. The chain links TRBV10-2 to TRBJ2-5; 13 bases fit TRBD2. With V trimmed by 3 bases and J by 5 bases, 6 bases remained unmatched. The CDR3 length is 16 residues. Per germline, CDR1 WSHSY and CDR2 SAAADI. This chain's CDR3 is CASSERTSGGKETQYF. CDR3 DNA sequence: TGCGCCAGCAGTGAAAGGACTAGCGGGGGAAAGGAGACCCAGTACTTC.

As for this clone: The same CDR3 can be traced to other DNA sequences in this sample. The CDR3 reads CASSSLNQPQHF. The CDR3 DNA reads as TGTGCCAGCAGTTCTCTAAATCAGCCCCAGCATTTT. The chain couples TRBV27 to TRBJ1-5; no clear D gene. The germline CDR1 and CDR2 sequences are MNHEY and SMNVEV (reference sequence). Trimming took off 4 bases at V and 4 bases at J, with 5 bases between the two ends. This CDR3 is built from 12 residues.